The 6 T cell receptor beta chains presented below share a single source sample, sequenced in a study of T cell responses to AZD1222 COVID-19 vaccine. Measured with immunoSEQ multiplex PCR; TCRdb has only the in-frame clones, and not every one. This sample yields roughly 140,000 clones, of which roughly 93% are seen a single time; about 1.9% belongs to the top ten. The material sequenced was peripheral blood, taken 28 days after the second AZD1222 dose. These TCRs come from an adult who received the AZD1222 COVID-19 vaccine.

The chain couples TRBV11-1 to TRBJ2-3; D unclear. Trimming took off 5 bases at V and 0 bases at J, with 6 bases between the two ends. The CDR3 is 13 residues long. CDR1 and CDR2 (germline): SGHAT, FQDESV (reference sequence). The DNA of the CDR3 is TGTGCCAGCAGCGCCCCTAGCACAGATACGCAGTATTTT. Its protein is CASSAPSTDTQYF.

The J gene is TRBJ2-1, the V gene TRBV6-6; 10 nucleotides align to TRBD2. J was trimmed by 6 bases and V by 4 bases; bases with no gene match: 6. The CDR3 contains 15 residues. Germline V gene sequence: CDR1 MNHNY, CDR2 SVGAGI (reference sequence). The CDR3, as DNA: TGTGCCAGCAGTTTTCCTAGCGGGGGCGTCAATGAGCAGTTCTTC. This translates into CASSFPSGGVNEQFF.

The V and J genes are TRBV18 and TRBJ1-5; D call uncertain. V was pared by 2 bases and J by 3 bases, with 8 bases between. From germline, CDR1 is KGHSH and CDR2 LQKENI. This CDR3 is 14 amino acids long. The CDR3 loop reads CASSPGRHNQPQHF. As DNA, the CDR3 is TGTGCCAGCTCACCAGGACGGCACAATCAGCCCCAGCATTTT.

This sequence joins TRBV2 and TRBJ2-3; 8 nucleotides line up with TRBD2. Germline CDR1 and CDR2: SNHLY and FYNNEI. This CDR3 is built from 15 residues. V trimming: 5 bases; J trimming: 1 base; junction bases outside the gene matches: 5. The CDR3 loop reads CASSLTSDRTDTQYF. DNA of the CDR3: TGTGCCAGCAGTTTGACTAGCGACCGCACAGATACGCAGTATTTT.

The V gene is TRBV10-3, the J gene TRBJ1-2; D uncertain. The CDR3 is made up of 14 amino acids. Germline CDR1 ENHRY, CDR2 SYGVKD. V was clipped by 3 bases and J by 6 bases, with 14 bases between them. Here the CDR3 DNA reads TGTGCCATCAGTGACTGGGTCTCGCCGGATGGCTACACCTTC. This translates into CAISDWVSPDGYTF.

V is TRBV19 and J is TRBJ1-1; D remains unclear. Germline V gene sequence: CDR1 LNHDA, CDR2 SQIVND (reference sequence). Trimming pared 5 bases from V and 2 bases from J, leaving 12 bases between. The CDR3 has 14 amino acids. Here the CDR3 reads CASSSSDLNTEAFF. CDR3 DNA: TGTGCCAGTAGTTCCTCGGACCTTAACACTGAAGCTTTCTTT.